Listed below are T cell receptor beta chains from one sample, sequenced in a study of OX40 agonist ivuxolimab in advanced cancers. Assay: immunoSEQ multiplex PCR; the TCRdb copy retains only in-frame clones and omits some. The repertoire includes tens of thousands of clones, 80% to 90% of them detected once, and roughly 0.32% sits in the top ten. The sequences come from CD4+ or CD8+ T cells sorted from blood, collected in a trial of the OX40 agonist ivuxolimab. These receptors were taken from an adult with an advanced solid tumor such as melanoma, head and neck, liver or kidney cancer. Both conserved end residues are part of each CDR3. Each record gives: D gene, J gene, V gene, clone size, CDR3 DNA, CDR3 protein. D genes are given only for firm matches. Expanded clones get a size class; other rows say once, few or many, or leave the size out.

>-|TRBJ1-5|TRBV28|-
TGTGCCAGCGAGACTGCAGGGAATCAGCCCCAGCATTTT
CASETAGNQPQHF
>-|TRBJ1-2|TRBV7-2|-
TGTGCCAGCAGCTTAGTAATTGCGATCACGATCTATGGCTACACCTTC
CASSLVIAITIYGYTF
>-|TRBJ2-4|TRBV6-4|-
TGTGCCAGCAGTGTGTCAGGGGTAGCCAAAAACATTCAGTACTTC
CASSVSGVAKNIQYF
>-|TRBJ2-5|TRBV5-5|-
TGTGCCAGCAGCCGCCGGGCCGGAGTGCAAGAGACCCAGTACTTC
CASSRRAGVQETQYF
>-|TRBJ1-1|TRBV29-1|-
TGCAGCGTTGGAAGACGGTTTAAGGCTGAAGCTTTCTTT
CSVGRRFKAEAFF
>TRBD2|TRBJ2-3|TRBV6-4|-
TGTGCCAGCAGCCCGGGACTAGCGACCACAGATACGCAGTATTTT
CASSPGLATTDTQYF
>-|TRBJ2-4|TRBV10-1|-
TGCGCCAGCAGTGAGTCTTCGGATTGGAGGGTCAAAAACATTCAGTACTTC
CASSESSDWRVKNIQYF
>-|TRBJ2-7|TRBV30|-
TGTGCCTGGAGCCCGGACGCGGACGAGCAGTACTTC
CAWSPDADEQYF
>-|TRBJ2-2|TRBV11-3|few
TGTGCCAGCAGCTTAGCACTCTCCGCCGGGGGCGGGAACACCGGGGAGCTGTTTTTT
CASSLALSAGGGNTGELFF
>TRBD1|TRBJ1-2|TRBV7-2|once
TGTGCCAGCAGCCGGACAGGGGCCAACCGGGGCTACACCTTC
CASSRTGANRGYTF
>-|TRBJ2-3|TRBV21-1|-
TGTGCCAGCAGCACCAATCCGTCTAGCGGGGGGGCTAGCACAGATACGCAGTATTTT
CASSTNPSSGGASTDTQYF
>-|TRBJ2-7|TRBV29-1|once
TGCAGCGTTGAAGATCTAGTTTCCGAGCAGTACTTC
CSVEDLVSEQYF
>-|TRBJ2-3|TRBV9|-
TGTGCCAGCAGCGTAGGGGCTCTAGCTGGGCCCACAGATACGCAGTATTTT
CASSVGALAGPTDTQYF
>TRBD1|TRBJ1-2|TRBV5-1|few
TGCGCCAGCAGCTTGGGGACAGGTGAAGGCTACACCTTC
CASSLGTGEGYTF
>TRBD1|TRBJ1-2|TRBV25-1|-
TGTGCCAGCAGAGAGACAGGGTTTAATGGCTACACCTTC
CASRETGFNGYTF
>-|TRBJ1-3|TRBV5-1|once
TGCGCCAGCAGCTCGACAGGCCACTCTGGAAACACCATATATTTT
CASSSTGHSGNTIYF
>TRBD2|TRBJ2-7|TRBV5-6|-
TGTGCCAGCAGCTTGCTAATGGCGGGAGGGCACGACGAGCAGTACTTC
CASSLLMAGGHDEQYF
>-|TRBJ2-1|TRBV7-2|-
TGTGCCAGCAGCTCACTAGCCCGCCGGGTTCTGGGTTACAATGAGCAGTTCTTC
CASSSLARRVLGYNEQFF
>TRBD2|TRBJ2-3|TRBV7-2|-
TGTGCCACCTCGCGGACTAGCGGATCAGATACGCAGTATTTT
CATSRTSGSDTQYF
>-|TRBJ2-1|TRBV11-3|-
TGTGCCAGCAGCCCCGGAGGGCAGCGGGCCTACAATGAGCAGTTCTTC
CASSPGGQRAYNEQFF
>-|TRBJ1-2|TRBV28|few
TGTGCCAGCAGTTTGTTAGGAGAACAGGGTGGTGGCTACACCTTC
CASSLLGEQGGGYTF
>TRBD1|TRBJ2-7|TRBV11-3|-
TGTGCCAGCAGCCAGGGGGTCGACGAGCAGTACTTC
CASSQGVDEQYF
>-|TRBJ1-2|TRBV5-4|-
TGTGCCAGCAGACAGGGTTACGATGATGGCTACACCTTC
CASRQGYDDGYTF
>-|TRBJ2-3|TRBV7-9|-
TGTGCCAGCAGCTTAATATCAGATACGCAGTATTTT
CASSLISDTQYF
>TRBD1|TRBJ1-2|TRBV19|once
TGTGCCAGTAAACCCGACAGGGTCGGCGGCTACACCTTC
CASKPDRVGGYTF
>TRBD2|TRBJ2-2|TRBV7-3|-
TGTGCCAGCAGCCTTGGGACTAGCGGGAGCAGGGAGCTGTTTTTT
CASSLGTSGSRELFF
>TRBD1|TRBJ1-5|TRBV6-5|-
TGTGCCAGCAGTTCCAACAGGGGTTCAAATCAGCCCCAGCATTTT
CASSSNRGSNQPQHF
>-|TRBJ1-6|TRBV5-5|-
TGTGCCAGCAGCCCCCGAGGAGGTTTCTATAATTCACCCCTCCACTTT
CASSPRGGFYNSPLHF
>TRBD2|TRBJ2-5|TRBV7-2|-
TGTGCCAGCAGCACAAGACTAGCGGGGTTCCAAGAGACCCAGTACTTC
CASSTRLAGFQETQYF
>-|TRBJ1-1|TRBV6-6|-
TGTGCCAGCAGTTACTCGATATACCAACGCACTGAAGCTTTCTTT
CASSYSIYQRTEAFF
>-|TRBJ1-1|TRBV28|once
TGTGCCAGCAGTTTAGAAACCCTGAAAGTAGCTTTCTTT
CASSLETLKVAFF
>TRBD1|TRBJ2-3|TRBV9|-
TGTGCCAGCAGCGTCGGACAGGGATCCTTTCCTCTGGCGTGGTATACGCAGTATTTT
CASSVGQGSFPLAWYTQYF
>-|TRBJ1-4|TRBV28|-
TGTGCCAGCAGTTTGCGGGACACCGAAAAACTGTTTTTT
CASSLRDTEKLFF
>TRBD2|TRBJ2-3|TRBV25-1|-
TGTGCCAGCAGTGAATATCTGGTAGCGGGGATAGATACGCAGTATTTT
CASSEYLVAGIDTQYF
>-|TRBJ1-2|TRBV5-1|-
TGCGCCAGCAGCGGGTTAGACTATGGCTACACCTTC
CASSGLDYGYTF
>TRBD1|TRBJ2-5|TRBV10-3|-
TGTGCCATCGGAACAGGGGACCGGGAGACCCAGTACTTC
CAIGTGDRETQYF